One and the same sample provided the 8 T cell receptor beta chains below, sequenced in a study of CD8 T cells in ankylosing spondylitis. TCRdb recomputed calls from the 5' RACE reads with MiXCR, one row per CDR3 protein. The sample lists 340,000 or so distinct CDR3 sequences, approximately 14% seen once, with 0.95% to 1.4% in the top ten. Material: blood, either unsorted or a sorted T cell fraction (not recorded which). These receptors were collected from a male donor with ankylosing spondylitis or in good health (not recorded which).

This chain joins TRBV20-1 and TRBJ1-1, with D possibly being TRBD1 (5 bases). Germline lookup yields CDR1 DFQATT and CDR2 SNEGSKA (reference sequence). The CDR3 covers 13 residues. The V end lost 3 bases, the J end lost 1 base, and 9 bases lay between the germline ends. CDR3 nucleotides: TGCAGTGCTAGTCCGGGGGGGAACACTGAAGCTTTCTTT. It codes for CSASPGGNTEAFF.

The chain carries TRBV6-5 and TRBJ1-1; D is unclear. In germline, CDR1 is MNHEY, CDR2 SVGAGI. The CDR3 length is 11 residues. The germline V and J ends were trimmed by 5 bases and 7 bases, with 8 bases remaining between them. The CDR3 DNA sequence: TGTGCCAGCAGTCAGAATAGTGAAGCTTTCTTT. Amino acid sequence: CASSQNSEAFF.

This clonotype showed up just a few times. V usage is TRBV12-3 or TRBV12-4 and J usage is TRBJ2-7, with D perhaps TRBD1 (6 bases). This CDR3 contains 13 residues. Trimming took off 11 bases at V and 0 bases at J, with 14 bases between the two ends. CDR3 DNA sequence: TGTGCCTTCCGGGACAACAACTCCTACGAGCAGTACTTC. This translates into CAFRDNNSYEQYF.

The V and J genes are TRBV7-9 and TRBJ2-1, with TRBD2 matching over 8 bases. The length of the CDR3 is 17 residues. With V trimmed by 1 base and J by 6 bases, 11 bases remained unmatched. The V gene's germline CDR1 is SEHNR and CDR2 FQNEAQ (reference sequence). The CDR3: CASSLGWSREESNEQFF. DNA of the CDR3: TGTGCCAGCAGCTTAGGGTGGTCGCGGGAGGAATCCAATGAGCAGTTCTTC.

J is TRBJ2-5 and V is TRBV27; 9 bases are a match to TRBD1. The CDR3 loop spans 14 amino acids. After removal of 5 bases from V and 3 bases from J, the junction contained 4 bases not matched to a gene. Per the germline V gene, CDR1 is MNHEY and CDR2 is SMNVEV (reference sequence). CDR3 protein: CASSQGTGKETQYF. The CDR3 DNA reads as TGTGCCAGCAGTCAGGGGACAGGGAAAGAGACCCAGTACTTC.

The chain links TRBV5-1 to TRBJ1-6; D perhaps matches TRBD1 (5 bases). The germline V gene has CDR1 SGHRS and CDR2 YFSETQ. The germline V and J ends were trimmed by 5 bases and 6 bases, with 6 bases remaining between them. CDR3 length: 12 residues. The CDR3 is CASSDSNSPLHF. CDR3 DNA sequence: TGCGCCAGCAGTGACAGTAATTCACCCCTCCACTTT. The full variable domain, its missing parts supplied by reference TRBV5-1 and TRBJ1-6, is KAGVTQTPRYLIKTRGQQVTLSCSPISGHRSVSWYQQTPGQGLQFLFEYFSETQRNKGNFPGRFSGRQFSNSRSEMNVSTLELGDSALYLCASSDSNSPLHFGNGTRLTVT.

This clonotype was detected ten times or more. V gene TRBV5-6 combines with J gene TRBJ1-1; 7 bases map to TRBD1. V shed 5 bases and J 6 bases; nucleotides not matched to a gene: 7. The CDR3 has 13 amino acids. Germline V gives CDR1 SGHDT, CDR2 YYEEEE. The CDR3: CASRRDSVAEAFF. The CDR3 coding sequence is TGTGCCAGCAGGAGGGACAGTGTAGCTGAAGCTTTCTTT.

The chain combines TRBV12-3 or TRBV12-4 with TRBJ1-1; D is undetermined. Trimming left V 4 bases short and J 1 base short, with 10 bases between. The CDR3 contains 14 residues. The chain's CDR3 is CASSYSVPNTEAFF. In DNA, the CDR3 is TGTGCCAGCAGTTACTCCGTCCCGAACACTGAAGCTTTCTTT.